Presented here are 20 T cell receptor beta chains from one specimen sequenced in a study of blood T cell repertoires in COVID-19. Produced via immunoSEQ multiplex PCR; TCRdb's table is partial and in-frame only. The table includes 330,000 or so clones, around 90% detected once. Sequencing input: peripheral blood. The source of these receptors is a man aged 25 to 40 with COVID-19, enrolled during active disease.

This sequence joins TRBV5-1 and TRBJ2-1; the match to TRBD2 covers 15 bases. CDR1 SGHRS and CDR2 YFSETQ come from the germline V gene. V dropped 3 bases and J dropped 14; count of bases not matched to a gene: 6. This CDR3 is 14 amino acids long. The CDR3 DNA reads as TGCGCCAGCAGCTCTGGGACTAGCGGGGGGATCAAGTTCTTC. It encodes CASSSGTSGGIKFF.

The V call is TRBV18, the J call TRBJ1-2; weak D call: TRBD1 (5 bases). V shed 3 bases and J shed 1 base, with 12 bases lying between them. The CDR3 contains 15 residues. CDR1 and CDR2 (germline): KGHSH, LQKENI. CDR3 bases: TGTGCCAGCTCACCCGGGACTGCTGATAACTATGGCTACACCTTC. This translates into CASSPGTADNYGYTF. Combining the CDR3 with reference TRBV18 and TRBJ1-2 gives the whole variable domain NAGVMQNPRHLVRRRGQEARLRCSPMKGHSHVYWYRQLPEEGLKFMVYLQKENIIDESGMPKERFSAEFPKEGPSILRIQQVVRGDSAAYFCASSPGTADNYGYTFGSGTRLTVV.

CDR3 bases: TGTGCCTGGGACAGGGCAGGGGGTGGAACAGATACGCAGTATTTT. Amino acids: CAWDRAGGGTDTQYF. The genes are TRBV30 and TRBJ2-3; the match to TRBD1 covers 7 bases. V trimming: 5 bases; J trimming: 3 bases; junction bases outside the gene matches: 11. Germline V gene lookup returns CDR1 GTSNPN and CDR2 SVGIG (reference sequence). This CDR3 region has 15 residues.

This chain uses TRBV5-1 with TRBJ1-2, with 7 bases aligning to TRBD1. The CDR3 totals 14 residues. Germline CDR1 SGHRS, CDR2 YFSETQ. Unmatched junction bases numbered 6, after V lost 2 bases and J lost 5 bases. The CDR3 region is CASSLLTGSYGYTF. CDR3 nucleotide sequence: TGCGCCAGCAGCTTACTGACAGGGTCTTATGGCTACACCTTC.

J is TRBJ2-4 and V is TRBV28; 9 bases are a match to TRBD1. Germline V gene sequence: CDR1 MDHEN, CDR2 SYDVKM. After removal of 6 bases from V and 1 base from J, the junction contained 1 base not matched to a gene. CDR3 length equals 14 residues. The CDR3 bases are TGTGCCAGCAGCGGACAGGGGGCCAAAAACATTCAGTACTTC. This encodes CASSGQGAKNIQYF.

The CDR3 loop reads CASSLDSGNNSPLHF. CDR3 DNA sequence: TGTGCCAGCAGCTTAGATTCAGGGAATAATTCACCCCTCCACTTT. The rearrangement joins TRBV7-2 to TRBJ1-6; D possibly corresponds to TRBD1 (5 bases). The germline V gene encodes CDR1 SGHTA and CDR2 FQGNSA. This CDR3 contains 15 residues. V was cut by 1 base and J by 5 bases, with 9 bases left in between.

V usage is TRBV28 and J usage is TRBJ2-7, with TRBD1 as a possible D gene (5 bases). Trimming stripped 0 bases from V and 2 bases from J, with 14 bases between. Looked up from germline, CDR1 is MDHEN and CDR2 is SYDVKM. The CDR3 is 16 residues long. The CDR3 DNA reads TGTGCCAGCAGTTTATGGTCCAGGGCCAGACCCTACGAGCAGTACTTC. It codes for CASSLWSRARPYEQYF.

The CDR3 region has the DNA TGTGCCAGTACCCTAGGGCCTACAGGGGGAAGCAATCAGCCCCAGCATTTT. Amino acid sequence: CASTLGPTGGSNQPQHF. The rearrangement uses TRBV19 and TRBJ1-5; 8 bases fit TRBD1. The CDR3 has 17 amino acids. The trim removed 7 bases at V and 1 base at J, leaving 12 bases unmatched. In germline, CDR1 is LNHDA, CDR2 SQIVND (reference sequence).

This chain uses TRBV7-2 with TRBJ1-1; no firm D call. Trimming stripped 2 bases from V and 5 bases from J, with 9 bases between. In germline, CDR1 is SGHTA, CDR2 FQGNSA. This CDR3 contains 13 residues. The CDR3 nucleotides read TGTGCCAGCAGCTTACAGGAGGCAACTGAAGCTTTCTTT. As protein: CASSLQEATEAFF.

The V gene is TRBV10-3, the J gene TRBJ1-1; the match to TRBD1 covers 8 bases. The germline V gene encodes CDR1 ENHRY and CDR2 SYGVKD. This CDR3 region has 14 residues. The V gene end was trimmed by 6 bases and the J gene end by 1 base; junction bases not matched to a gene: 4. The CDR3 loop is CAIRATGGNTEAFF. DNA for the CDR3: TGTGCCATCAGGGCAACAGGGGGGAACACTGAAGCTTTCTTT.

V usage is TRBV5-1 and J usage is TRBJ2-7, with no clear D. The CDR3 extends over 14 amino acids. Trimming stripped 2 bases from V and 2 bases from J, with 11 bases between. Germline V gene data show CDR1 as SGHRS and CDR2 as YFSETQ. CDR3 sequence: CASSLSAPTYEQYF. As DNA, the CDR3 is TGCGCCAGCAGCTTAAGTGCTCCTACCTACGAGCAGTACTTC. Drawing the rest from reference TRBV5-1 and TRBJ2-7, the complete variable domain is KAGVTQTPRYLIKTRGQQVTLSCSPISGHRSVSWYQQTPGQGLQFLFEYFSETQRNKGNFPGRFSGRQFSNSRSEMNVSTLELGDSALYLCASSLSAPTYEQYFGPGTRLTVT.

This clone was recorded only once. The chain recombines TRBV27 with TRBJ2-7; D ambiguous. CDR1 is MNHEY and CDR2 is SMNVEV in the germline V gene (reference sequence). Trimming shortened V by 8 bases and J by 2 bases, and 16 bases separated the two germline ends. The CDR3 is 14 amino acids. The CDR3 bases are TGTGCCAGCTCTCTTGAAAGAGGCCCCTACGAGCAGTACTTC. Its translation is CASSLERGPYEQYF.

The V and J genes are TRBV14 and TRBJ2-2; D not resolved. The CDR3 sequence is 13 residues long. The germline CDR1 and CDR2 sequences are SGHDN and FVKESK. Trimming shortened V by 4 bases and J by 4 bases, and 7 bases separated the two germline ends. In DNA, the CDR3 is TGTGCCAGCAGCCCGCGCATCACCGGGGAGCTGTTTTTT. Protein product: CASSPRITGELFF. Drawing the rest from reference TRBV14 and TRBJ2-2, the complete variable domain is EAGVTQFPSHSVIEKGQTVTLRCDPISGHDNLYWYRRVMGKEIKFLLHFVKESKQDESGMPNNRFLAERTGGTYSTLKVQPAELEDSGVYFCASSPRITGELFFGEGSRLTVL.

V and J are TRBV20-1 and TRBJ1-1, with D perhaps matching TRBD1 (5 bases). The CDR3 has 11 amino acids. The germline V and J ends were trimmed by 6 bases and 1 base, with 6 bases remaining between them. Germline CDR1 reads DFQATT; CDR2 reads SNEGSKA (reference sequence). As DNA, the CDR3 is TGCAGTGCCAGGGAGAACACTGAAGCTTTCTTT. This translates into CSARENTEAFF.

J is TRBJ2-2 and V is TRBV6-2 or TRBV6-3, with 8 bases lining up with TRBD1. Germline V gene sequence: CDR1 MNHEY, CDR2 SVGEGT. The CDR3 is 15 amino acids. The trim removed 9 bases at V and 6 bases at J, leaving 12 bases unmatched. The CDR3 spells CASSVDRGWSGELFF. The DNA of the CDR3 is TGTGCCAGTAGCGTTGACAGGGGATGGTCCGGGGAGCTGTTTTTT.

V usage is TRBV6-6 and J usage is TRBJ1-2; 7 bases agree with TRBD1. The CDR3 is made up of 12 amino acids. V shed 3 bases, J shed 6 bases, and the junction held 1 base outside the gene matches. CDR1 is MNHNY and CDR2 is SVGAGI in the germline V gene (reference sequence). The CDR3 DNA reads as TGTGCCAGCAGTTATGGACAGGATGGCTACACCTTC. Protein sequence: CASSYGQDGYTF.

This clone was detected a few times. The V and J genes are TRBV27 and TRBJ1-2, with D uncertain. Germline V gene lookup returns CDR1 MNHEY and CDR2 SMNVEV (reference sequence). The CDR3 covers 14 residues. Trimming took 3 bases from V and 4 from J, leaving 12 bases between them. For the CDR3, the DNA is TGTGCCAGCAGTTTCGTACGAGCGAGCTATGGCTACACCTTC. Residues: CASSFVRASYGYTF.

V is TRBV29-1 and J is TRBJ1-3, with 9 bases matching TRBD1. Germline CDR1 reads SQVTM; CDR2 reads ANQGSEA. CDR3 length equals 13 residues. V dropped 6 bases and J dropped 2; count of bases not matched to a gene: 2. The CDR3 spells CSVGDRAGNTIYF. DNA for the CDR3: TGCAGCGTGGGGGACAGGGCTGGAAACACCATATATTTT.

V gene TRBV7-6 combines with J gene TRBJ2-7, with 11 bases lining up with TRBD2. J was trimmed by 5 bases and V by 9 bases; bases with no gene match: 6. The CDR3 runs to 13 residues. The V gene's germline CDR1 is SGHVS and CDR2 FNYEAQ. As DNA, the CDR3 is TGTGCCAGTAGACTAGCGGGGAGTGACGAGCAGTACTTC. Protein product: CASRLAGSDEQYF.

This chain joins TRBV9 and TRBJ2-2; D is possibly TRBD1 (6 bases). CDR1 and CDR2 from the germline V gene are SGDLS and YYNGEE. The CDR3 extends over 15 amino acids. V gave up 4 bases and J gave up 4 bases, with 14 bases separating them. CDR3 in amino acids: CASSSYGQFTGELFF. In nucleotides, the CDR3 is TGTGCCAGCAGCTCCTACGGACAGTTCACCGGGGAGCTGTTTTTT.